Listed below are T cell receptor beta chains from one sample, sequenced in a study of T cell repertoires in cytomegalovirus infection. No cognate antigen is known for these TCRs. TCRdb passed the reads through MiXCR, listing each CDR3 protein once. The table has approximately 300,000 distinct CDR3 sequences, about 27% seen once. The source material was cultured PBMCs, sampled from culture after CMV antigen stimulation. Receptors originate from a human donor in good health (CMV status not recorded). Some clones in this sample may be carry-over from other donors' samples. Both conserved end residues are part of each CDR3. Each record gives: V gene, D gene, J gene, clone size, CDR3 length, CDR3 DNA, CDR3 protein. A D gene is named only where the DNA matches it firmly. Clone size appears in some rows only: once, few, many, or a class for an expanded clone.

TRBV6-2/TRBV6-3	NA	TRBJ1-1	NA	12	TGTGCCAGCATACAGGGCTACACTGAAGCTTTCTTT	CASIQGYTEAFF
TRBV29-1	NA	TRBJ1-1	NA	13	TGCAGCGTACAGGGCCGCGGAGGCACTGAAGCTTTCTTT	CSVQGRGGTEAFF
TRBV20-1	NA	TRBJ1-1	NA	13	TGCAGTGCTCGGGACCCCAGGACCACTGAAGCTTTCTTT	CSARDPRTTEAFF
TRBV2	TRBD2	TRBJ2-1	NA	12	TGTGCCAGTCGCCCGTGGGGGGGTGAGCAGTTCTTC	CASRPWGGEQFF
TRBV11-3	TRBD2	TRBJ2-1	few	16	TGTGCCAGCAGCCCGGGGACTAGCGGGGGGGCCCATGAGCAGTTCTTC	CASSPGTSGGAHEQFF
TRBV27	TRBD1	TRBJ1-2	few	17	TGTGCCAGCAGTTCCTGGGACAGACCGCAAGGAGGCTATGGCTACACCTTC	CASSSWDRPQGGYGYTF
TRBV20-1	TRBD2	TRBJ2-3	NA	15	TGCAGTGCCCTCTTCCGGGAGGGGTTCACAGATACGCAGTATTTT	CSALFREGFTDTQYF
TRBV20-1	NA	TRBJ1-1	few	12	TGCAGTGCTCTAGAGGGGAGCACTGAAGCTTTCTTT	CSALEGSTEAFF
TRBV7-2	NA	TRBJ2-5	many	14	TGTGCCAGCAGCTTAGAGGTGTCCCGAGAGACCCAGTACTTC	CASSLEVSRETQYF
TRBV7-9	TRBD1	TRBJ1-1	few	15	TGTGCCAGCAGCCCGGTGGGACAGAGGAGCACTGAAGCTTTCTTT	CASSPVGQRSTEAFF
TRBV7-2	TRBD1	TRBJ1-2	many	14	TGTGCCAGCAGCTTAGTAGGGGGCGCGGCTGGCTACACCTTC	CASSLVGGAAGYTF
TRBV29-1	NA	TRBJ1-6	NA	13	TGCAGCGTTGCGGACAGCCTGGATTCACCCCTCCACTTT	CSVADSLDSPLHF
TRBV7-2	NA	TRBJ2-1	many	11	TGTGCCAGCAGCCGAGATATTCAGCAGTTCTTC	CASSRDIQQFF
TRBV7-2	NA	TRBJ2-3	NA	13	TGTGCCAGCAGCTTAGTGGGCGGCGGTACGCAGTATTTT	CASSLVGGGTQYF
TRBV6-1	NA	TRBJ2-1	NA	15	TGTGCCAGCAGTGAAGCTCGTCGGCAGAACAATGAGCAGTTCTTC	CASSEARRQNNEQFF
TRBV4-1	NA	TRBJ1-5	NA	15	TGCGCCAGCAGCCAAGGGGCAGGGAGGAATCAGCCCCAGCATTTT	CASSQGAGRNQPQHF
TRBV28	TRBD2	TRBJ2-7	NA	16	TGTGCCAGCAGCCCAAGTAGCGGGAGGGGCCTAACCGGGCAGTACTTC	CASSPSSGRGLTGQYF
TRBV7-4	NA	TRBJ1-1	NA	12	TGTGCCAGCAGCCCGGACCCCATTGGAGCTTTCTTT	CASSPDPIGAFF
TRBV7-9	NA	TRBJ1-3	few	15	TGTGCCAGCAGCTTACAGGGGAGCTCTGGAAACACCATATATTTT	CASSLQGSSGNTIYF
TRBV7-2	NA	TRBJ2-5	many	14	TGTGCCAGCAGCTTGCCGGGGGCTGTGGAGACCCAGTACTTC	CASSLPGAVETQYF
TRBV7-2	TRBD2	TRBJ2-5	many	15	TGTGCCAGCAGCCAACTAGCGGGAGTCTGGGAGACCCAGTACTTC	CASSQLAGVWETQYF
TRBV7-2	NA	TRBJ1-2	few	14	TGTGCCAGCAGCTTGTTGGGGGAGGGCCGGGGCTACACCTTC	CASSLLGEGRGYTF
TRBV7-9	NA	TRBJ1-3	many	16	TGTGCCAGCAGCTTAGGGGCTGGGCTCGGCGGAAACACCATATATTTT	CASSLGAGLGGNTIYF
TRBV6-1	TRBD2	TRBJ2-1	once	15	TGTGCCAGCAGTGAAGCGAGTAGCGGGGTCGGGGAGCAGTTCTTC	CASSEASSGVGEQFF
TRBV7-3	TRBD2	TRBJ2-1	NA	16	TGTGCCAGCAGCCCAGGACTAGCGGGAGGTCCCAATGAGCAGTTCTTC	CASSPGLAGGPNEQFF
TRBV7-2	TRBD1	TRBJ1-1	NA	14	TGTGCCAGCAGCTTCAGACAGGGGAACACTGAAGCTTTCTTT	CASSFRQGNTEAFF
TRBV6-1	NA	TRBJ1-5	many	15	TGTGCCAGCAGGGGTTGGGTTAATAGCAATCAGCCCCAGCATTTT	CASRGWVNSNQPQHF
TRBV6-5	TRBD1	TRBJ1-4	NA	16	TGTGCCAGCAGTTCGACAGGGGGAGTTGGTAATGAAAAACTGTTTTTT	CASSSTGGVGNEKLFF
TRBV6-5	NA	TRBJ2-7	NA	14	TGTGCCAGCAAAGAGGGGGGGGATCACTACGAGCAGTACTTC	CASKEGGDHYEQYF
TRBV7-3	NA	TRBJ1-6	many	13	TGTGCCAGCAGCCCCTCACAGGCGTCTCCCCTCCACTTT	CASSPSQASPLHF
TRBV6-6	NA	TRBJ2-7	few	12	TGTGCCAGCAGGTCCGCGTCCTACGAGCAGTACTTC	CASRSASYEQYF
TRBV10-3	NA	TRBJ1-5	NA	14	TGTGCCATCAGTGGGGACATTAGCAATCAGCCCCAGCATTTT	CAISGDISNQPQHF
TRBV7-9	NA	TRBJ2-5	many	14	TGTGCCAGCAGCCGACTAATAGGCCAAGAGACCCAGTACTTC	CASSRLIGQETQYF
TRBV10-2	NA	TRBJ2-3	NA	13	TGCGCCAGCAGGGAGGAACTCACAGATACGCAGTATTTT	CASREELTDTQYF
TRBV7-9	NA	TRBJ1-5	NA	14	TGTGCCAGCAGCTTAGGGCAGGGGATCCAGCCCCAGCATTTT	CASSLGQGIQPQHF
TRBV7-2	NA	TRBJ2-3	few	13	TGTGCCAGCAGCTTCCAGACTAGAGATACGCAGTATTTT	CASSFQTRDTQYF
TRBV12-3/TRBV12-4	TRBD1	TRBJ1-6	NA	15	TGTGCCAGCAGGTTTCTCCAGGGGGCGCGTTCACCCCTCCACTTT	CASRFLQGARSPLHF
TRBV7-9	NA	TRBJ1-2	NA	14	TGTGCCAGCAGCTTGGGGGATATGGAGTATGGCTACACCTTC	CASSLGDMEYGYTF
TRBV9	NA	TRBJ1-1	NA	15	TGTGCCAGCAGCGTAGTGGACAGAGTAGACACTGAAGCTTTCTTT	CASSVVDRVDTEAFF
TRBV19	TRBD2	TRBJ2-3	NA	15	TGTGCCAGTACCCGGGGGGAACGTAGCACAGATACGCAGTATTTT	CASTRGERSTDTQYF
TRBV4-2	NA	TRBJ2-3	NA	15	TGTGCCAGCAGCCAAGAGGCTAGATCAGCAGATACGCAGTATTTT	CASSQEARSADTQYF
TRBV7-2	NA	TRBJ2-3	many	13	TGTGCCAGCAGCCCCTGGACTCCGAAGACGCAGTATTTT	CASSPWTPKTQYF
TRBV7-3	TRBD2	TRBJ2-2	few	15	TGTGCCAGCAGCTCACTAGCGGGAAACACCGGGGAGCTGTTTTTT	CASSSLAGNTGELFF
TRBV6-2/TRBV6-3	TRBD2	TRBJ2-7	few	15	TGTGCCAGCGGCCTCGGACTAGCGCGGTCCTACGAGCAGTACTTC	CASGLGLARSYEQYF
TRBV24-1	NA	TRBJ2-1	NA	13	TGTGCCACCAGTGATTACAGGGTTAGAGAGCAGTTCTTC	CATSDYRVREQFF